The following is a T cell receptor (beta chain) sequence with its context. What it recognizes is unknown. The entry originates in a study of T cell responses to AZD1222 COVID-19 vaccine. V dropped 0 bases and J dropped 3; count of bases not matched to a gene: 6. Per the germline V gene, CDR1 is SGDLS and CDR2 is YYNGEE. The CDR3 is 15 amino acids. The data were produced by immunoSEQ multiplex PCR, yet TCRdb's version contains in-frame clones alone and is incomplete. This sample carries around 190,000 clones, about 86% of them seen once, and the ten largest clones take 0.49%. Findings of the study overall: Nearly half of unique spike-specific TCRs reportedly avoided B.1.351 and B.1.1.7 mutated regions.

This material consisted of peripheral blood, taken on day 0 of AZD1222 vaccination. The chain employs TRBV9 and TRBJ2-7, with 7 bases matching TRBD2. The sequence derives from an adult in good health. CDR3 loop: CASSVGGTTNYEQYF. The CDR3 DNA is TGTGCCAGCAGCGTAGGTGGGACTACCAACTACGAGCAGTACTTC.